The source of this T cell receptor beta chain is a study of shared clonotypes between healthy human individuals. Concerning this clone: Its antigen is not known.

Germline trimming cut 2 bases from V and 10 bases from J; bases unmatched to any gene: 7. CDR3 length: 13 amino acids. The germline CDR1 and CDR2 sequences are MNHEY and SVGAGI. Study-wide findings and caveats: Relative to clonotypes present in all four donors, those not shared had lower generation probabilities.

Here immunoSEQ multiplex PCR was the method, and the copy in TCRdb shows in-frame clones only, minus some. The sample contains millions of clones, approximately 94% of which appear only once. Every donor was a Caucasian adult from Nashville, Tennessee. A CD45RA+ naive subset and a CD45RA-negative memory subset were split from CD4+ cells. Sequencing used naive CD4+ T cells sorted from blood. Subset specified: CD45RA+ positively selected. This sequence joins TRBV6-5 and TRBJ1-2; 7 bases agree with TRBD1. This receptor was identified in a man aged 18 to 35 in good health. In DNA form, the CDR3 reads TGTGCCAGCAGTTACGGGGGACAGAGGGACTACACCTTC. This translates into CASSYGGQRDYTF.